This passage covers 20 T cell receptor beta chains from one sample sequenced in a study of blood T cell repertoires in COVID-19. Libraries were prepared by immunoSEQ multiplex PCR; TCRdb keeps only in-frame clonotypes and omits some of them. The top ten clones hold 5.3% of a sample with around 300,000 clones, about 87% of them seen once. Specimen: PBMCs or T cells enriched from blood (not recorded which). The receptors stem from a woman in her 30s who had recovered from COVID-19.

V and J are TRBV5-4 and TRBJ1-5; D is unclear. The V end lost 0 bases, the J end lost 3 bases, and 4 bases lay between the germline ends. The CDR3 runs to 13 residues. Germline lookup yields CDR1 SGHNT and CDR2 YYREEE (reference sequence). The CDR3 DNA reads as TGTGCCAGCAGCTTGGACAACAATCAGCCCCAGCATTTT. Amino acid sequence: CASSLDNNQPQHF.

This chain uses TRBV9 with TRBJ1-1; no clear D. Trimming left V 4 bases short and J 2 bases short, with 18 bases between. The CDR3 is 16 residues long. The V gene's germline CDR1 is SGDLS and CDR2 YYNGEE. The DNA for the CDR3 is TGTGCCAGCAGCTCACCGAGAGTAACTGAAAACACTGAAGCTTTCTTT. Translated: CASSSPRVTENTEAFF. Using reference TRBV9 and TRBJ1-1 for the parts outside the CDR3, the full variable domain is DSGVTQTPKHLITATGQRVTLRCSPRSGDLSVYWYQQSLDQGLQFLIQYYNGEERAKGNILERFSAQQFPDLHSELNLSSLELGDSALYFCASSSPRVTENTEAFFGQGTRLTVV.

This clone has a handful of counts. V gene TRBV5-1 combines with J gene TRBJ2-5; 10 positions agree with TRBD2. The CDR3 spans 15 residues. V was pared by 4 bases and J by 2 bases, with 5 bases of the junction left unmatched. Germline V gene lookup returns CDR1 SGHRS and CDR2 YFSETQ. The CDR3 region has the DNA TGCGCCAGCAGCCTGACTAGCGGGCGGCAAGAGACCCAGTACTTC. Protein: CASSLTSGRQETQYF. Drawing the rest from reference TRBV5-1 and TRBJ2-5, the complete variable domain is KAGVTQTPRYLIKTRGQQVTLSCSPISGHRSVSWYQQTPGQGLQFLFEYFSETQRNKGNFPGRFSGRQFSNSRSEMNVSTLELGDSALYLCASSLTSGRQETQYFGPGTRLLVL.

The chain recombines TRBV6-5 with TRBJ1-1, with D unclear. V was trimmed by 4 bases and J by 1 base, leaving 10 bases between them. The length of the CDR3 is 14 residues. Germline V CDR1 and CDR2: MNHEY, SVGAGI. As DNA, the CDR3 is TGTGCCAGCAGTTGGGCAGGCCAGAACACTGAAGCTTTCTTT. It specifies CASSWAGQNTEAFF.

The sample holds one count of this clone. The chain recombines TRBV30 with TRBJ2-3, with 7 bases matching TRBD2. Germline CDR1 and CDR2: GTSNPN and SVGIG (reference sequence). The CDR3 covers 16 residues. J was trimmed by 0 bases and V by 0 bases; bases with no gene match: 6. As DNA, the CDR3 is TGTGCCTGGAGTGTATACGCGGGGGAGAGCACAGATACGCAGTATTTT. It yields the protein CAWSVYAGESTDTQYF.

J is TRBJ1-2 and V is TRBV7-9, with a possible D match to TRBD1 (6 bases). The V end lost 5 bases, the J end lost 7 bases, and 8 bases lay between the germline ends. This CDR3 is built from 11 residues. Germline loops: CDR1 SEHNR, CDR2 FQNEAQ (reference sequence). The CDR3 here is CASSPGVGYTF. Here the CDR3 DNA reads TGTGCCAGCAGCCCAGGGGTTGGCTACACCTTC.

V is TRBV13 and J is TRBJ2-7, with a tentative D call TRBD1 (7 bases). The CDR3 runs 14 residues. Between the trimmed V and J ends, which lost 2 bases and 6 bases, there was a span of 14 bases. The germline V gene has CDR1 PRHDT and CDR2 FYEKMQ (reference sequence). DNA of the CDR3: TGTGCCAGCAGCTTACGGCAGGGGGGTGGCGAGCAGTACTTC. Translation gives CASSLRQGGGEQYF.

V gene TRBV7-2 combines with J gene TRBJ1-3; 7 bases are a match to TRBD1. In germline, CDR1 is SGHTA, CDR2 FQGNSA. The CDR3 has 13 residues. V trimming: 6 bases; J trimming: 6 bases; junction bases outside the gene matches: 5. The CDR3 region is CASRKTGENTIYF. DNA of the CDR3: TGTGCCAGCAGAAAAACAGGGGAAAACACCATATATTTT. The full variable domain, its missing parts supplied by reference TRBV7-2 and TRBJ1-3, is GAGVSQSPSNKVTEKGKDVELRCDPISGHTALYWYRQSLGQGLEFLIYFQGNSAPDKSGLPSDRFSAERTGGSVSTLTIQRTQQEDSAVYLCASRKTGENTIYFGEGSWLTVV.

V usage is TRBV7-2 and J usage is TRBJ2-1, with 10 bases aligning to TRBD2. The ends lost 5 bases at V and 4 bases at J; junction bases unmatched: 5. The germline CDR1 and CDR2 sequences are SGHTA and FQGNSA. CDR3 length: 15 residues. CDR3 amino acids: CASSLSGGGYNEQFF. The DNA of the CDR3 is TGTGCCAGCAGCCTCAGCGGGGGGGGATACAATGAGCAGTTCTTC. The complete variable domain, with remaining parts taken from reference TRBV7-2 and TRBJ2-1, reads GAGVSQSPSNKVTEKGKDVELRCDPISGHTALYWYRQSLGQGLEFLIYFQGNSAPDKSGLPSDRFSAERTGGSVSTLTIQRTQQEDSAVYLCASSLSGGGYNEQFFGPGTRLTVL.

The chain joins TRBV7-9 to TRBJ1-3; perhaps TRBD1 as D (5 bases). V was shortened by 0 bases and J by 0 bases, with 6 bases between the two germline ends. Germline V lookup: CDR1 SEHNR, CDR2 FQNEAQ (reference sequence). This CDR3 region has 15 residues. The CDR3 sequence is CASSLATDSGNTIYF. The CDR3 DNA is TGTGCCAGCAGCTTAGCGACAGACTCTGGAAACACCATATATTTT.

This clone was detected only a few times. The chain carries TRBV20-1 and TRBJ1-1; no reliable D call. V was pared by 6 bases and J by 0 bases, with 5 bases between. The CDR3 runs 11 residues. In germline, CDR1 is DFQATT, CDR2 SNEGSKA (reference sequence). CDR3 sequence: CSAPVNTEAFF. The CDR3 coding sequence is TGCAGTGCGCCAGTGAACACTGAAGCTTTCTTT.

The chain joins TRBV9 to TRBJ2-1, with TRBD1 matching 7 bases. V shed 4 bases and J 8 bases; nucleotides not matched to a gene: 9. The germline CDR1 and CDR2 sequences are SGDLS and YYNGEE. The CDR3 covers 14 residues. Here the CDR3 reads CASSSMTGTDEQFF. CDR3 DNA sequence: TGTGCCAGCAGCTCAATGACAGGGACCGATGAGCAGTTCTTC.

This chain uses TRBV5-4 with TRBJ1-6; D uncertain. Trimming left V 4 bases short and J 7 bases short, with 12 bases between. The CDR3 has 14 amino acids. From germline, CDR1 is SGHNT and CDR2 YYREEE (reference sequence). In DNA, the CDR3 is TGTGCCAGCAGCGCCGCCGGGAGCAATTCACCCCTCCACTTT. It specifies CASSAAGSNSPLHF.

V gene TRBV11-2 combines with J gene TRBJ2-2, with 9 positions matching TRBD2. Germline V lookup: CDR1 SGHAT, CDR2 FQNNGV. Trimming at V came to 4 bases and at J to 4 bases, leaving 10 bases not matched to a gene. The CDR3 contains 17 residues. Here the CDR3 reads CASSYARAGGPTGELFF. CDR3 nucleotide sequence: TGTGCCAGCAGCTACGCCAGGGCGGGGGGGCCCACCGGGGAGCTGTTTTTT.

The rearrangement joins TRBV6-5 to TRBJ1-1, with 8 bases that match TRBD1. This CDR3 spans 16 amino acids. Unmatched junction bases numbered 8, after V lost 2 bases and J lost 3 bases. The germline V gene has CDR1 MNHEY and CDR2 SVGAGI. Written as DNA, the CDR3 is TGTGCCAGCAGTTACGGCAGGGGGCTGCCTTACACTGAAGCTTTCTTT. As protein: CASSYGRGLPYTEAFF.

In this sample, this clone turned up once. The rearrangement uses TRBV4-3 and TRBJ2-3; D perhaps matches TRBD2 (6 bases). V was shortened by 3 bases and J by 0 bases, with 16 bases between the two germline ends. Per the germline V gene, CDR1 is LGHNA and CDR2 is YSLEER. The CDR3 loop spans 17 amino acids. The CDR3: CASSHVVGEVSTDTQYF. CDR3 in DNA: TGCGCCAGCAGCCATGTCGTGGGGGAGGTTAGCACAGATACGCAGTATTTT.

The chain is built from TRBV6-1 and TRBJ2-7, with a possible D match to TRBD1 (5 bases). CDR1 MNHNS and CDR2 SASEGT come from the germline V gene. V was pared by 2 bases and J by 1 base, with 15 bases between. The CDR3 covers 16 residues. CDR3 sequence reads: CASSESGFGASYEQYF. CDR3 coding DNA: TGTGCCAGCAGTGAATCAGGGTTTGGGGCGTCCTACGAGCAGTACTTC.

The chain employs TRBV5-1 and TRBJ2-7; maybe TRBD2 (6 bases). V was clipped by 0 bases and J by 1 base, with 8 bases between them. CDR3 length equals 14 residues. From germline, CDR1 is SGHRS and CDR2 YFSETQ. CDR3 coding DNA: TGCGCCAGCAGCTTGGGGGGGAGGTCCTACGAGCAGTACTTC. Translating it yields CASSLGGRSYEQYF.

The DNA of the CDR3 is TGTGCCACCAGCAGGGACAGGGAAGGAGGCTACGAGCAGTACTTC. Encoded protein: CATSRDREGGYEQYF. The chain joins TRBV15 to TRBJ2-7, with 8 bases that match TRBD1. The CDR3 is made up of 15 amino acids. Germline V gene data show CDR1 as LNHNV and CDR2 as YYDKDF (reference sequence). The V segment lost 3 bases and the J segment 3 bases; nucleotides outside the gene matches: 7.

Concerning this clone: A read error may account for a junction end that differs from germline. The chain links TRBV4-1 to TRBJ2-7, with 7 bases aligning to TRBD2. The CDR3 totals 13 residues. Germline V lookup: CDR1 MGHRA, CDR2 YSYEKL. CDR3 sequence reads: CASSPTSSDEQYF. The CDR3 region has the DNA TGCGCCAGCAGCCCGACTAGCTCCGACGAGCAGTACTTC.